The 21 T cell receptor beta chains below all came from one sample that was sequenced in a study of yellow fever vaccine responses in identical twins. TCRdb analysed the RT-PCR reads with MiXCR anew, one entry per CDR3 protein. The table records around 7,200 distinct CDR3 sequences, around 84% of them present only once. The sample here was T cells from blood (PBMCs), unsorted or a sorted subset (not recorded which), taken before or after yellow fever vaccination (not recorded which). All receptors derive from a young woman who received the yellow fever vaccine.

The gene calls are TRBV10-3 and TRBJ2-1; 9 bases are shared with TRBD2. Germline-derived CDR1 and CDR2 are ENHRY and SYGVKD. The CDR3 totals 15 residues. V trimming: 1 base; J trimming: 6 bases; junction bases outside the gene matches: 4. The CDR3 reads CAISEFVAGANEQFF. CDR3 coding DNA: TGTGCCATCAGTGAGTTCGTAGCGGGAGCCAATGAGCAGTTCTTC.

This chain uses TRBV20-1 with TRBJ2-7; 12 bases align to TRBD1. Trimming cost V 5 bases and J 4 bases; bases outside gene matches: 12. Germline CDR1 reads DFQATT; CDR2 reads SNEGSKA (reference sequence). This CDR3 region has 16 residues. The DNA for the CDR3 is TGCAGTGCTGGAGGCCGGCCGGGACAGGGGGCATACGAGCAGTACTTC. Its translation is CSAGGRPGQGAYEQYF.

To note about this clonotype: A read error may account for a junction end that differs from germline. The chain employs TRBV7-7 and TRBJ2-5; 9 bases are a match to TRBD1. The CDR3 consists of 13 residues. Per germline, CDR1 SSHAT and CDR2 FNYEAQ (reference sequence). The DNA of the CDR3 is TGTGCTAGCAGTAACAGGGGGCGAGAGACCCAGTACTTC. It translates to CASSNRGRETQYF.

The genes are TRBV24-1 and TRBJ2-6, with no clear D. This CDR3 region has 14 residues. Germline V CDR1 and CDR2: KGHDR, SFDVKD. Trimming removed 9 bases from V and 0 bases from J, with 8 bases in between. This CDR3 is CATQSRSGANVLTF. CDR3 nucleotides: TGTGCCACCCAGAGCCGCTCTGGGGCCAACGTCCTGACTTTC.

The CDR3 sequence: CSVGVDVNEQYF. The CDR3 DNA reads as TGCAGCGTTGGCGTAGATGTAAACGAGCAGTACTTC. This rearrangement joins TRBV29-1 to TRBJ2-7; D unresolved. The ends were cut back, 4 bases at V and 5 bases at J, with 12 bases in the middle. Germline CDR1 is SQVTM and CDR2 is ANQGSEA. The CDR3 loop spans 12 amino acids.

In its sample, this clonotype was seen a few times. This chain joins TRBV6-5 and TRBJ1-5; 7 bases line up with TRBD1. Germline V gene sequence: CDR1 MNHEY, CDR2 SVGAGI. The CDR3 is 15 residues long. V shed 4 bases, J shed 6 bases, and the junction held 9 bases outside the gene matches. The CDR3 bases are TGTGCCAGCAGTTCTGGGGGTCAGGGGGTTCAGCCCCAGCATTTT. Translated: CASSSGGQGVQPQHF.

This clonotype has only a few counts. The chain has TRBV29-1 and TRBJ2-3; TRBD2 agrees at 10 bases. The ends lost 3 bases at V and 1 base at J; junction bases unmatched: 7. The CDR3 consists of 16 residues. CDR1 is SQVTM, CDR2 ANQGSEA, per germline. CDR3 sequence reads: CSVDPSGTSGTDTQYF. In nucleotides, the CDR3 is TGCAGCGTTGACCCCAGTGGGACTAGCGGCACAGATACGCAGTATTTT.

The table lists this clonotype with a count of one. The chain couples TRBV29-1 to TRBJ2-5; no clear D. CDR3 length: 13 amino acids. V gave up 7 bases and J gave up 3 bases, with 15 bases separating them. CDR1 is SQVTM and CDR2 is ANQGSEA in the germline V gene. The CDR3 sequence: CSGRTWREETQYF. The CDR3 nucleotides read TGCAGCGGCCGGACCTGGCGTGAAGAGACCCAGTACTTC. The full variable domain, its missing parts supplied by reference TRBV29-1 and TRBJ2-5, is SAVISQKPSRDICQRGTSLTIQCQVDSQVTMMFWYRQQPGQSLTLIATANQGSEATYESGFVIDKFPISRPNLTFSTLTVSNMSPEDSSIYLCSGRTWREETQYFGPGTRLLVL.

A word on this clonotype: The germline gene is not matched at one end of the junction; a read error may be the cause. This chain uses TRBV12-3 or TRBV12-4 with TRBJ2-1; D gene uncertain. This CDR3 region has 11 residues. The CDR3 protein is CASSLKSRPGF. The CDR3 nucleotides are TGTGCCAGCAGTTTAAAATCGAGGCCGGGTTTC.

V gene TRBV28 combines with J gene TRBJ1-1; D is uncertain. Germline V gives CDR1 MDHEN, CDR2 SYDVKM. V was clipped by 7 bases and J by 5 bases, with 8 bases between them. The CDR3 is made up of 11 amino acids. For the CDR3, the DNA is TGTGCCAGCAACCGGGTAACTGAAGCTTTCTTT. Its protein is CASNRVTEAFF.

As DNA, the CDR3 is TGTGCCAGCAGCCAAGAGCATACGCGGCGGAACTATGGCTACACCTTC. The encoded protein is CASSQEHTRRNYGYTF. The gene calls are TRBV4-2 and TRBJ1-2; the D is unclear. The V end lost 0 bases, the J end lost 2 bases, and 13 bases lay between the germline ends. Per germline, CDR1 LGHNA and CDR2 YNFKEQ. This CDR3 is built from 16 residues.

The CDR3 here is CSVEGDSYNEQFF. CDR3 nucleotide sequence: TGCAGCGTTGAAGGGGACAGTTACAATGAGCAGTTCTTC. This chain connects TRBV29-1 to TRBJ2-1; the match to TRBD1 covers 7 bases. From germline, CDR1 is SQVTM and CDR2 ANQGSEA. The CDR3 totals 13 residues. Trimming cost V 1 base and J 4 bases; bases outside gene matches: 1.

CDR3: CASRQPGTSGETQYF. CDR3 bases: TGTGCCAGTAGACAGCCCGGGACCAGCGGAGAGACCCAGTACTTC. The genes are TRBV19 and TRBJ2-5; possibly TRBD1 or TRBD2 for D (5 bases each). V was cut by 6 bases and J by 4 bases, with 18 bases left in between. The CDR3 is 15 amino acids. Germline V gives CDR1 LNHDA, CDR2 SQIVND (reference sequence).

The table lists this clonotype with a few counts. The rearrangement links TRBV27 to TRBJ1-1; the D is unclear. The germline V gene has CDR1 MNHEY and CDR2 SMNVEV (reference sequence). V was pared by 5 bases and J by 0 bases, with 4 bases between. The CDR3 spans 12 residues. The DNA for the CDR3 is TGTGCCAGCAGTGGAGTGAACACTGAAGCTTTCTTT. This gives the protein CASSGVNTEAFF.

This clonotype was counted once. This chain connects TRBV20-1 to TRBJ2-7; D unresolved. From germline, CDR1 is DFQATT and CDR2 SNEGSKA (reference sequence). The CDR3 is 12 residues long. V was pared by 2 bases and J by 2 bases, with 7 bases between. CDR3 in DNA: TGCAGTGCTAGACTCGGTACCTACGAGCAGTACTTC. Protein product: CSARLGTYEQYF.

This chain uses TRBV19 with TRBJ1-5, with D hard to call. Trimming took 3 bases from V and 1 from J, leaving 4 bases between them. This CDR3 contains 13 residues. Per the germline V gene, CDR1 is LNHDA and CDR2 is SQIVND (reference sequence). CDR3 region: CASSMGSNQPQHF. CDR3 bases: TGTGCCAGTAGTATGGGGAGCAATCAGCCCCAGCATTTT.

The V gene is TRBV3-1, the J gene TRBJ2-1; D unclear. Germline V lookup: CDR1 LGHDT, CDR2 YNNKEL (reference sequence). The CDR3 has 16 amino acids. Trimming pared 0 bases from V and 0 bases from J, leaving 9 bases between. The CDR3 nucleotides are TGTGCCAGCAGCCAAGATCCACTGAGCTCCTACAATGAGCAGTTCTTC. It specifies CASSQDPLSSYNEQFF.

The chain uses TRBV2 and TRBJ2-1, with 10 bases matching TRBD1. The germline gives CDR1 SNHLY, CDR2 FYNNEI. Trimming took 3 bases from V and 7 from J; bases not matched to a gene: 6. The CDR3 extends over 15 amino acids. The chain's CDR3 is CASSDVGQGGNEQFF. The CDR3 nucleotides read TGTGCCAGCAGTGATGTTGGACAGGGGGGAAATGAGCAGTTCTTC.

The genes are TRBV24-1 and TRBJ1-2; D is unclear. This CDR3 comprises 13 residues. Trimming took off 4 bases at V and 0 bases at J, with 5 bases between the two ends. Germline assignment: CDR1 KGHDR and CDR2 SFDVKD. The chain's CDR3 is CATSDPPNYGYTF. The CDR3 coding sequence is TGTGCCACCAGTGACCCACCTAACTATGGCTACACCTTC.

The chain links TRBV27 to TRBJ1-1, with TRBD1 identical over 8 bases. In germline, CDR1 is MNHEY, CDR2 SMNVEV (reference sequence). The CDR3 contains 13 residues. Trimming took 7 bases from V and 7 from J; bases not matched to a gene: 8. CDR3 amino acids: CASTRTGTIEAFF. The CDR3 coding sequence is TGTGCCAGCACCAGGACAGGGACAATTGAAGCTTTCTTT.

This clonotype has just one count. The junction departs from germline at one end; a sequencing error may be responsible. The CDR3 nucleotides read TGTGCCAGCAGTCTGTGGACTGGACTGATCTTT. It yields the protein CASSLWTGLIF. The rearrangement joins TRBV28 to TRBJ1-1; no clear D. CDR1 is MDHEN and CDR2 is SYDVKM in the germline V gene. The CDR3 runs 11 residues.